The clone carrying this T cell receptor beta chain was picked up many times. The data stem from a study of T cells in Graves' hyperthyroidism and ophthalmopathy. CDR1 and CDR2 (germline): SGHVS, FQNEAQ. CDR3 length: 14 amino acids. The V end was cut by 3 bases, the J end by 6 bases, with 12 bases between. Amplification yielded TCR beta CDR3 regions, with RNA transcripts as the source. In the first-round RT-PCR of the TCR CDR3, the HTBI primer set was used. One entry per CDR3 protein results from TCRdb running MiXCR on the multiplex PCR reads. Here the sample spans some 350,000 distinct CDR3 sequences, roughly 19% being singletons.

This clonotype was sampled from a young woman with Graves' hyperthyroidism. The sequenced material came from blood. This chain joins TRBV7-8 and TRBJ1-5, with a possible D match to TRBD1 (6 bases). CDR3 nucleotide sequence: TGTGCCAGCAGCTTCGGGACAAGGACTCAGCCCCAGCATTTT. As protein: CASSFGTRTQPQHF.